The rows below give T cell receptor beta chains drawn from one sample of a study of T cell changes during pregnancy in multiple sclerosis. Only in-frame clones appear in the TCRdb table, and some are missing; sequencing was by immunoSEQ multiplex PCR. The sample consists of around 50,000 clones, 93% of them appearing once. The source was CD8+ T cells from peripheral blood mononuclear cells, collected in the second trimester of pregnancy. The receptors were gathered from a female donor with multiple sclerosis, enrolled in a pregnancy study. The CDR3 runs from the conserved cysteine through the conserved F or W. A D gene is named only where the DNA matches it firmly. Size tells how often a clone was seen (once, few, many) or the class of an expanded clone, and some rows leave it out.

J gene,D gene,V gene,clone size,CDR3 protein,CDR3 DNA
TRBJ2-3,-,TRBV7-9,-,CASSLPVGRPSPADTQYF,TGTGCCAGCAGCTTACCCGTGGGCCGGCCTTCGCCCGCAGATACGCAGTATTTT
TRBJ1-4,-,TRBV4-3,-,CASSQDSGGGPSNEKLFF,TGCGCCAGCAGCCAAGATTCCGGGGGGGGGCCGAGTAATGAAAAACTGTTTTTT
TRBJ1-1,-,TRBV14,-,CASSQDLLGGTEAFF,TGTGCCAGCAGCCAAGATCTTCTCGGGGGAACTGAAGCTTTCTTT
TRBJ1-1,-,TRBV6-5,-,CASSSQENTEAFF,TGTGCCAGCAGTTCCCAGGAGAACACTGAAGCTTTCTTT
TRBJ1-3,-,TRBV28,-,CASGLRSGNTIYF,TGTGCCAGCGGACTGCGCTCTGGAAACACCATATATTTT
TRBJ2-2,-,TRBV27,-,CASSPIQISNTGELFF,TGTGCCAGCAGCCCAATACAGATTTCGAACACCGGGGAGCTGTTTTTT
TRBJ1-1,-,TRBV5-4,-,CASTPPGGGTEAFF,TGTGCCAGCACCCCCCCGGGCGGGGGCACTGAAGCTTTCTTT
TRBJ1-2,TRBD1,TRBV9,few,CASSTRTGGSYTF,TGTGCCAGCAGCACCCGGACAGGGGGGAGCTACACCTTC
TRBJ2-7,-,TRBV7-9,-,CASRPPSTYEQYF,TGTGCCAGCAGGCCCCCGAGCACCTACGAGCAGTACTTC
TRBJ2-6,-,TRBV27,-,CASRVLAGQPSSGANVLTF,TGTGCCAGCAGAGTTTTGGCCGGACAACCCAGCTCTGGGGCCAACGTCCTGACTTTC
TRBJ1-5,TRBD1,TRBV19,-,CASSIGDRVVYQPQHF,TGTGCCAGTAGTATAGGGGACAGGGTGGTCTATCAGCCCCAGCATTTT
TRBJ2-1,TRBD2,TRBV7-9,-,CASSLAGSGSPTPYNEQFF,TGTGCCAGCAGCTTAGCCGGTAGCGGGAGTCCAACTCCCTACAATGAGCAGTTCTTC